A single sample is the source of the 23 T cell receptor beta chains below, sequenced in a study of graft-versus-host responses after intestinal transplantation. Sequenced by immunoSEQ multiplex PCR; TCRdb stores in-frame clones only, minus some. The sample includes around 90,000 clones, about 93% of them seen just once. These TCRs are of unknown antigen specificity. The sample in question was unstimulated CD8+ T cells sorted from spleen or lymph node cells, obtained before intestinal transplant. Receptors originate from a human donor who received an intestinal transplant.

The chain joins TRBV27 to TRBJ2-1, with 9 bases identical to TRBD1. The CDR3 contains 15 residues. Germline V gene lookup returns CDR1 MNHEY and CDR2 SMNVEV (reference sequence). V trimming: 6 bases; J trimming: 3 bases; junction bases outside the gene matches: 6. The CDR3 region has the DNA TGTGCCAGCAGCGTGGGACAGGGATACTACAATGAGCAGTTCTTC. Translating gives CASSVGQGYYNEQFF.

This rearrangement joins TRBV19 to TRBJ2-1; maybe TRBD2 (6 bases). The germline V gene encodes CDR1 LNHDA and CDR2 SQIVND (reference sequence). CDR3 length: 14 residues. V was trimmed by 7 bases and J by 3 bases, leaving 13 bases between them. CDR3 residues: CASNHGGNYNEQFF. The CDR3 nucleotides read TGTGCCAGTAACCATGGGGGGAACTACAATGAGCAGTTCTTC.

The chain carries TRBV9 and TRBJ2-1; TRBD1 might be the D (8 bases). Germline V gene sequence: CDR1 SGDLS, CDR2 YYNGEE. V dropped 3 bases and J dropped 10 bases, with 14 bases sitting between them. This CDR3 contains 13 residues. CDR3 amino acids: CASSDGQGGEQFF. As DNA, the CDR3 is TGTGCCAGCAGCGACGGACAGGGAGGGGAGCAGTTCTTC.

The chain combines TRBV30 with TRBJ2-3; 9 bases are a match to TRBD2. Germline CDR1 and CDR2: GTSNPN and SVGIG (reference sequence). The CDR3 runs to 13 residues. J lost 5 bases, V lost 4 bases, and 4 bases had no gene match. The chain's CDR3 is CAWIAGGLDTQYF. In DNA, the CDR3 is TGTGCCTGGATCGCGGGAGGGCTAGATACGCAGTATTTT.

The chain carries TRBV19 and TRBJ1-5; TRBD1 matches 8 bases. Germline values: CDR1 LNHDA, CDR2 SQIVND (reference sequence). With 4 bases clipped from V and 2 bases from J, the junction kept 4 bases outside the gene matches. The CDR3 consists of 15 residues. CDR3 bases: TGTGCCAGTAGTACGACAGGGGCCGGCAATCAGCCCCAGCATTTT. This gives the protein CASSTTGAGNQPQHF.

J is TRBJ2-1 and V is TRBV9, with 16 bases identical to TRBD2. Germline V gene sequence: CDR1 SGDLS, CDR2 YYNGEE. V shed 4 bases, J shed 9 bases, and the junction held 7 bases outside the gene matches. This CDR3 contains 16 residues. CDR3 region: CASSQDGTSGRVEQFF. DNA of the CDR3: TGTGCCAGCAGCCAGGACGGGACTAGCGGGAGGGTTGAGCAGTTCTTC.

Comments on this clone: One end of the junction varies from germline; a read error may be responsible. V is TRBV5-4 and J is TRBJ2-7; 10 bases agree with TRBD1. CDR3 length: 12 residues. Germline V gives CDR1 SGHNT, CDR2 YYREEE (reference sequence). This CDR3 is CTSSPGTGEQYF. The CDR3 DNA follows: TGTACCAGCAGTCCCGGGACAGGGGAACAGTACTTC.

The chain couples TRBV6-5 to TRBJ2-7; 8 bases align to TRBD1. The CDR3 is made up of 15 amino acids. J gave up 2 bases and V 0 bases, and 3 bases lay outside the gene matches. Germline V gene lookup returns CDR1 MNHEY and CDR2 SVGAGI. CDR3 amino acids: CASSYSTGAAYEQYF. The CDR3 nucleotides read TGTGCCAGCAGTTACTCGACAGGGGCCGCCTACGAGCAGTACTTC.

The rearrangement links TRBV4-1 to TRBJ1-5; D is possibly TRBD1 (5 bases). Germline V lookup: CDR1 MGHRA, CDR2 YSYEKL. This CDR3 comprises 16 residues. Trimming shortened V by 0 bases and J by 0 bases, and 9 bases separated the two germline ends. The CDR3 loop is CASSQEAGTSNQPQHF. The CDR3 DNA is TGCGCCAGCAGCCAAGAGGCGGGGACTAGCAATCAGCCCCAGCATTTT.

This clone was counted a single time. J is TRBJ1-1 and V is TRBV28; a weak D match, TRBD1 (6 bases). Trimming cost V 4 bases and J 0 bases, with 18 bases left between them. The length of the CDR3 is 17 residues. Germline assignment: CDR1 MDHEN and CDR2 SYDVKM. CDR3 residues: CASSYRQAITMNTEAFF. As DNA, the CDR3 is TGTGCCAGCAGTTATCGACAGGCTATTACTATGAACACTGAAGCTTTCTTT.

CDR3 in amino acids: CASSQARGDQPQHF. The CDR3 nucleotides read TGTGCCAGCAGCCAAGCCAGGGGAGATCAGCCCCAGCATTTT. This chain joins TRBV4-2 and TRBJ1-5; D perhaps matches TRBD1 (6 bases). Germline V gene data show CDR1 as LGHNA and CDR2 as YNFKEQ. This CDR3 is 14 amino acids long. Trimming took 1 base from V and 5 from J, leaving 9 bases between them.

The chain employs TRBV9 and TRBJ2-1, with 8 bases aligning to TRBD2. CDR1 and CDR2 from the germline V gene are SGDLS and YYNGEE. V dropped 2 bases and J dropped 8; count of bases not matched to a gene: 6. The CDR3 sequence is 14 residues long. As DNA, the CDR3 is TGTGCCAGCAGCGTGAGGACTAGCTGGGATGAGCAGTTCTTC. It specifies CASSVRTSWDEQFF.

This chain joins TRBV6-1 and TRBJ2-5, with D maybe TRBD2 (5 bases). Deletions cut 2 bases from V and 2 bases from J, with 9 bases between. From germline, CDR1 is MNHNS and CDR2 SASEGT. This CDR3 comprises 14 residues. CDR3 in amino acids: CASSEWLAQETQYF. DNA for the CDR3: TGTGCCAGCAGTGAATGGCTAGCACAAGAGACCCAGTACTTC.

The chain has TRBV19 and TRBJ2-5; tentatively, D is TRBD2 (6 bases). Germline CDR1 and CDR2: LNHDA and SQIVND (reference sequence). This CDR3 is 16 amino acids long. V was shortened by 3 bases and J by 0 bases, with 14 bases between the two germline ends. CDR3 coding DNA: TGTGCCAGTAGTATCGCGGGGACGAGGTACCAAGAGACCCAGTACTTC. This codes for CASSIAGTRYQETQYF.

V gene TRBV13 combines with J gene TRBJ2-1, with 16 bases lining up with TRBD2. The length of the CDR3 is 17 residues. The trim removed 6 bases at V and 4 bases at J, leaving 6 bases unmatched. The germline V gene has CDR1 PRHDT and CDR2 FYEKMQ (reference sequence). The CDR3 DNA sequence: TGTGCCAGCAGGGGACTAGCGGGAGGGCTACGATACAATGAGCAGTTCTTC. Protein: CASRGLAGGLRYNEQFF. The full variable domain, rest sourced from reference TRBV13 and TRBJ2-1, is AAGVIQSPRHLIKEKRETATLKCYPIPRHDTVYWYQQGPGQDPQFLISFYEKMQSDKGSIPDRFSAQQFSDYHSELNMSSLELGDSALYFCASRGLAGGLRYNEQFFGPGTRLTVL.

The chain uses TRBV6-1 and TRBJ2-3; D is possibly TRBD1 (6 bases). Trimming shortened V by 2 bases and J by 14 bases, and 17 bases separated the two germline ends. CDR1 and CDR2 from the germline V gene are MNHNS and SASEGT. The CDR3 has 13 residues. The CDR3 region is CASSERVQGDLYF. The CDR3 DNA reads TGTGCCAGCAGTGAAAGGGTACAGGGAGATCTGTATTTT.

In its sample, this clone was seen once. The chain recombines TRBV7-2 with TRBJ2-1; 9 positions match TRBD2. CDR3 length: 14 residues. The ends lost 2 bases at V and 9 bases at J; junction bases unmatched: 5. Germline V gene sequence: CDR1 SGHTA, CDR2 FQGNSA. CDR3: CASSLPGLAFEQFF. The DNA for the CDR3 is TGTGCCAGCAGCTTACCGGGACTAGCATTTGAGCAGTTCTTC.

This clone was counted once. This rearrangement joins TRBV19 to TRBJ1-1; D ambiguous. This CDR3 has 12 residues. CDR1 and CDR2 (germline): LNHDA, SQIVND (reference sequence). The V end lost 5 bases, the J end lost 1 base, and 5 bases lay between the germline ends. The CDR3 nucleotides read TGTGCCAGTAGTCACAGGAACACTGAAGCTTTCTTT. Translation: CASSHRNTEAFF. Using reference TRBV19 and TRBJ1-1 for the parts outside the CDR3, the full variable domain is DGGITQSPKYLFRKEGQNVTLSCEQNLNHDAMYWYRQDPGQGLRLIYYSQIVNDFQKGDIAEGYSVSREKKESFPLTVTSAQKNPTAFYLCASSHRNTEAFFGQGTRLTVV.

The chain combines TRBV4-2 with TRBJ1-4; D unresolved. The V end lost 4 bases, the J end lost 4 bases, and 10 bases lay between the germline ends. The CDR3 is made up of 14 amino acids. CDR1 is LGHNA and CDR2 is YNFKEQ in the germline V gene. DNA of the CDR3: TGTGCCAGCAGCCCAGCCGGCGGTAATGAAAAACTGTTTTTT. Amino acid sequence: CASSPAGGNEKLFF.

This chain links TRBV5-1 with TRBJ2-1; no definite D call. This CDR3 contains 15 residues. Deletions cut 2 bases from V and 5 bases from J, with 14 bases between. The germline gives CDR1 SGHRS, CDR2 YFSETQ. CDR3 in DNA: TGCGCCAGCAGCTTTTCCCCCCCCACAGACAATGAGCAGTTCTTC. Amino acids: CASSFSPPTDNEQFF.

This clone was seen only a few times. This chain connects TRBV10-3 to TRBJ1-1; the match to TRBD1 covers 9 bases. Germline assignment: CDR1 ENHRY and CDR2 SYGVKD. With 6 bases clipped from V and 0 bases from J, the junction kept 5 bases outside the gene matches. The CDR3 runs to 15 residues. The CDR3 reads CAIRPGQGMNTEAFF. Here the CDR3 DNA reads TGTGCCATCAGGCCTGGACAGGGGATGAACACTGAAGCTTTCTTT.

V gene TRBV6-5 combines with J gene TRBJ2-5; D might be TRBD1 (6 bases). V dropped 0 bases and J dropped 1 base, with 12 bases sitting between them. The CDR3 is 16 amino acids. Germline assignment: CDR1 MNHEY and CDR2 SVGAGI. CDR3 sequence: CASSYSGARSQETQYF. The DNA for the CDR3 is TGTGCCAGCAGTTACTCGGGGGCGCGTTCCCAAGAGACCCAGTACTTC.

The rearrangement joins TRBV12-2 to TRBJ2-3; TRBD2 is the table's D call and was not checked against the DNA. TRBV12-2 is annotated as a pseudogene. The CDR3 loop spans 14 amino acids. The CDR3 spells CASRLATSTDTQYF. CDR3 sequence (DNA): TGTGCAAGTCGCTTAGCGACTAGCACAGATACGCAGTATTTT.